These 21 T cell receptor beta chains share one sample of origin, sequenced in a study of blood T cell repertoires in COVID-19. Clones were sequenced by immunoSEQ multiplex PCR, and TCRdb holds only the in-frame ones, with some missing. This sample has roughly 86,000 clones, with around nine tenths found just once. Input material: peripheral blood. The receptor set was obtained from a man in his forties or fifties with acute or convalescent COVID-19.

The chain joins TRBV11-1 to TRBJ2-7; TRBD1 is a possible D gene (5 bases). The CDR3 is 14 residues long. Germline-derived CDR1 and CDR2 are SGHAT and FQDESV (reference sequence). Trimming took 5 bases from V and 1 from J, leaving 12 bases between them. CDR3: CASSPRQLSYEQYF. CDR3 DNA sequence: TGTGCCAGCAGCCCACGACAGTTATCCTACGAGCAGTACTTC.

This clone was detected once. The genes are TRBV18 and TRBJ2-2; D unresolved. The CDR3 runs to 11 residues. In germline, CDR1 is KGHSH, CDR2 LQKENI. V was shortened by 6 bases and J by 8 bases, with 7 bases between the two germline ends. The CDR3 loop reads CASSLPGELFF. CDR3 coding DNA: TGTGCCAGCTCTCTCCCTGGGGAGCTGTTTTTT.

In its sample, this clone was seen once. Its ends do not fully match the called genes, so a read error is possible. The J gene is TRBJ1-1, the V gene TRBV3-1 (or the pseudogene TRBV3-2); possible D gene TRBD1, 6 bases. Per germline, CDR1 LGHDT and CDR2 YNNKEL (reference sequence). The CDR3 runs 19 residues. Here the CDR3 reads CASSQDAPRGMGGDTQAFF. Written as DNA, the CDR3 is TGTGCCAGCAGCCAAGACGCGCCGCGGGGGATGGGAGGGGACACTCAAGCTTTCTTT.

The rearrangement links TRBV7-2 to TRBJ2-2; D not certain. Trimming cost V 1 base and J 9 bases, with 15 bases left between them. The CDR3 covers 15 residues. Germline V gene sequence: CDR1 SGHTA, CDR2 FQGNSA. The CDR3 coding sequence is TGTGCCAGCAGCTTAGACATCTCGCCCCACCGGGAGCTGTTTTTT. Amino acid sequence: CASSLDISPHRELFF.

The chain carries TRBV7-6 and TRBJ2-3; perhaps TRBD1 as D (5 bases). The CDR3 is made up of 17 amino acids. Germline V gene lookup returns CDR1 SGHVS and CDR2 FNYEAQ. The V gene lost 1 base and the J gene lost 4 bases, with 18 bases spanning the gap. The CDR3 DNA is TGTGCCAGCAGCTTAGTGCAGGGCCCCCCCGTTGCAGATACGCAGTATTTT. It specifies CASSLVQGPPVADTQYF.

The J gene is TRBJ2-5, the V gene TRBV5-4; no reliable D call. Trimming removed 4 bases from V and 3 bases from J, with 13 bases in between. The length of the CDR3 is 14 residues. CDR1 and CDR2 from the germline V gene are SGHNT and YYREEE (reference sequence). CDR3 loop: CASSPENGEETQYF. The DNA of the CDR3 is TGTGCCAGCAGCCCGGAGAACGGAGAAGAGACCCAGTACTTC. Full variable domain (outside the CDR3, taken from reference TRBV5-4 and TRBJ2-5): ETGVTQSPTHLIKTRGQQVTLRCSSQSGHNTVSWYQQALGQGPQFIFQYYREEENGRGNFPPRFSGLQFPNYSSELNVNALELDDSALYLCASSPENGEETQYFGPGTRLLVL.

The genes are TRBV6-2 or TRBV6-3 and TRBJ1-1; no clear D gene. Trimming cost V 2 bases and J 0 bases, with 10 bases left between them. Germline CDR1 reads MNHEY; CDR2 reads SVGEGT. The length of the CDR3 is 15 residues. The CDR3 nucleotides are TGTGCCAGCAGTTACCGGGTCATAATGAACACTGAAGCTTTCTTT. It encodes CASSYRVIMNTEAFF.

The rearrangement links TRBV5-4 to TRBJ2-5; 7 nucleotides match TRBD1. Unmatched junction bases numbered 5, after V lost 4 bases and J lost 2 bases. Per the germline V gene, CDR1 is SGHNT and CDR2 is YYREEE (reference sequence). CDR3 size: 14 residues. CDR3 nucleotide sequence: TGTGCCAGCAGCCCGGGACAGCATCAAGAGACCCAGTACTTC. Translating gives CASSPGQHQETQYF.

The chain recombines TRBV9 with TRBJ2-7, with 7 bases lining up with TRBD1. The V gene end was trimmed by 0 bases and the J gene end by 2 bases; junction bases not matched to a gene: 8. Per germline, CDR1 SGDLS and CDR2 YYNGEE. The CDR3 covers 16 residues. The CDR3 DNA sequence: TGTGCCAGCAGCGTAGAACCAGCCGGGACAGCCTACGAGCAGTACTTC. Translation gives CASSVEPAGTAYEQYF.

This chain connects TRBV7-2 to TRBJ2-5, with 9 bases identical to TRBD2. Germline CDR1 is SGHTA and CDR2 is FQGNSA. CDR3 length: 15 amino acids. J was trimmed by 2 bases and V by 5 bases; bases with no gene match: 6. The DNA for the CDR3 is TGTGCCAGCAGCCCTACTGCGGGAGGGCAAGAGACCCAGTACTTC. This gives the protein CASSPTAGGQETQYF.

The chain recombines TRBV30 with TRBJ1-5; tentatively, D is TRBD1 (6 bases). The CDR3 is 12 residues long. Germline loops: CDR1 GTSNPN, CDR2 SVGIG (reference sequence). Trimming cost V 1 base and J 10 bases, with 11 bases left between them. DNA for the CDR3: TGTGCCTGGAGTGAGGGTGGGGGCCCCCAGCATTTT. Its protein is CAWSEGGGPQHF.

V gene TRBV4-1 combines with J gene TRBJ2-7; D perhaps matches TRBD2 (6 bases). Trimming shortened V by 0 bases and J by 4 bases, and 22 bases separated the two germline ends. The CDR3 runs 18 residues. Germline CDR1 reads MGHRA; CDR2 reads YSYEKL. The CDR3 sequence is CASSQETGRPSEGYEQYF. CDR3 sequence (DNA): TGCGCCAGCAGCCAAGAAACTGGGAGGCCTAGCGAGGGATACGAGCAGTACTTC.

The rearrangement uses TRBV6-6 and TRBJ2-5; possible D gene TRBD1, 5 bases. The CDR3 covers 12 residues. The V gene's germline CDR1 is MNHNY and CDR2 SVGAGI (reference sequence). Deletions cut 2 bases from V and 5 bases from J, with 6 bases between. CDR3 amino acids: CASSYPGETQYF. DNA for the CDR3: TGTGCCAGCAGTTACCCAGGGGAGACCCAGTACTTC.

This chain joins TRBV7-6 and TRBJ2-3, with D possibly matching TRBD2 (6 bases). CDR3 length: 16 amino acids. Germline CDR1 reads SGHVS; CDR2 reads FNYEAQ. Trimming pared 5 bases from V and 1 base from J, leaving 16 bases between. CDR3 in amino acids: CASSNEAGSGTDTQYF. The CDR3 DNA reads as TGTGCCAGCAGCAACGAGGCGGGGTCGGGCACAGATACGCAGTATTTT.

The V and J genes are TRBV30 and TRBJ2-3; 10 nucleotides line up with TRBD2. Trimming removed 4 bases from V and 6 bases from J; junction bases left unmatched: 13. CDR3 length: 16 residues. Germline assignment: CDR1 GTSNPN and CDR2 SVGIG (reference sequence). The CDR3 loop is CAWNRGASGGRDTQYF. The CDR3 DNA reads as TGTGCCTGGAACCGAGGGGCTAGCGGGGGCAGGGATACGCAGTATTTT.

This clone has only one observation. The rearrangement uses TRBV11-2 and TRBJ2-5, with D tentatively TRBD2 (5 bases). Germline loops: CDR1 SGHAT, CDR2 FQNNGV. This CDR3 is 14 amino acids long. Trimming removed 5 bases at V and 2 bases at J, with 12 bases between. The CDR3 is CASSLRTQQETQYF. The CDR3 region has the DNA TGTGCCAGCAGCCTGAGGACTCAGCAAGAGACCCAGTACTTC. Complete variable domain (other parts from reference TRBV11-2 and TRBJ2-5): EAGVAQSPRYKIIEKRQSVAFWCNPISGHATLYWYQQILGQGPKLLIQFQNNGVVDDSQLPKDRFSAERLKGVDSTLKIQPAKLEDSAVYLCASSLRTQQETQYFGPGTRLLVL.

J is TRBJ1-1 and V is TRBV19; D perhaps matches TRBD1 (6 bases). V was shortened by 6 bases and J by 1 base, with 12 bases between the two germline ends. The CDR3 spans 14 residues. Germline CDR1 is LNHDA and CDR2 is SQIVND (reference sequence). The CDR3 loop reads CASSRDKPNTEAFF. The CDR3 bases are TGTGCCAGTAGCAGGGACAAGCCGAACACTGAAGCTTTCTTT.

The V call is TRBV5-1, the J call TRBJ1-1, with 11 bases lining up with TRBD1. V was clipped by 4 bases and J by 3 bases; unmatched bases: 2. The CDR3 contains 14 residues. Germline CDR1 and CDR2: SGHRS and YFSETQ. The CDR3 coding sequence is TGCGCCAGCAGCCGGGACAGGGGGGACACTGAAGCTTTCTTT. Amino acids: CASSRDRGDTEAFF.

This chain uses TRBV9 with TRBJ1-3; tentatively, D is TRBD1 (5 bases). CDR1 and CDR2 from the germline V gene are SGDLS and YYNGEE. CDR3 length: 18 amino acids. Trimming took 1 base from V and 0 from J, leaving 17 bases between them. The CDR3 DNA is TGTGCCAGCAGCGTACGTACGGGGGATCCCACCTCTGGAAACACCATATATTTT. This gives the protein CASSVRTGDPTSGNTIYF.

This clone was counted once. The chain carries TRBV9 and TRBJ2-3; possibly TRBD2 for D (6 bases). The CDR3 has 16 amino acids. V lost 4 bases and J 6 bases, leaving 21 bases between the germline ends. Germline V gene sequence: CDR1 SGDLS, CDR2 YYNGEE. The CDR3 loop is CASSPRLAGSLDTQYF. CDR3 sequence (DNA): TGTGCCAGCAGCCCCCGTCTGGCGGGGTCTCTCGATACGCAGTATTTT.

The genes are TRBV5-1 and TRBJ2-5; 8 bases are shared with TRBD2. Germline CDR1 reads SGHRS; CDR2 reads YFSETQ. The CDR3 extends over 19 amino acids. J lost 5 bases, V lost 4 bases, and 22 bases had no gene match. The CDR3: CASSPGIIAGRSQGETQYF. Written as DNA, the CDR3 is TGCGCCAGCAGCCCGGGAATTATAGCGGGGAGAAGCCAGGGGGAGACCCAGTACTTC.